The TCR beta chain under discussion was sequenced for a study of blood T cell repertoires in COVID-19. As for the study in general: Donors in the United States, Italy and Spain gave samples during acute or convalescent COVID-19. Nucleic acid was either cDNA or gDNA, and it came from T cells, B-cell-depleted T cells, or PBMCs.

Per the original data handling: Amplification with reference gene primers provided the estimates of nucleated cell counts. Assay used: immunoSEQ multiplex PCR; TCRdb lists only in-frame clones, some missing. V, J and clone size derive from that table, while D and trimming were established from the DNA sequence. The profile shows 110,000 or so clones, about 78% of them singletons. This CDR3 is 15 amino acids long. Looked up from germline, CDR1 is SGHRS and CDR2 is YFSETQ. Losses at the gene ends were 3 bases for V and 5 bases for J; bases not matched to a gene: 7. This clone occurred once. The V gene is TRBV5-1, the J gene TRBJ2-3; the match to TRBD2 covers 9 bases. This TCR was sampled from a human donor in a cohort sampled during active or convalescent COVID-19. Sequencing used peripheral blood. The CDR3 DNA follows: TGCGCCAGCAGCTCGGGGGGACTAGCCCTAGATACGCAGTATTTT. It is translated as CASSSGGLALDTQYF.